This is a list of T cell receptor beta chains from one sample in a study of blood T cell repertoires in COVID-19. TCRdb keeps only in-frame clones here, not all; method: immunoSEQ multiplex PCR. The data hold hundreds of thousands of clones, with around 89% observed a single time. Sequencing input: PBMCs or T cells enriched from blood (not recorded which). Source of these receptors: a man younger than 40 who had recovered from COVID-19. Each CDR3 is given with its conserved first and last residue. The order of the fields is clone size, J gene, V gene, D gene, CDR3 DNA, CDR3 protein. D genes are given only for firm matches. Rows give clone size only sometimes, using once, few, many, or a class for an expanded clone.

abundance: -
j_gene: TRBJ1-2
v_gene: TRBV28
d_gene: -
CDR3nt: TGTGCCAGCCTACGATTAAACTATGGCTACACCTTC
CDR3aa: CASLRLNYGYTF

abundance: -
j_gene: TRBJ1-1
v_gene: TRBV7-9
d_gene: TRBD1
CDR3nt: TGTGCCAGCAGCTTAGAAGGGACAGGTGGAGCTTTCTTT
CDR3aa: CASSLEGTGGAFF

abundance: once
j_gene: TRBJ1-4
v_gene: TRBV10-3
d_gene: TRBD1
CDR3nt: TGTGCCATCAGTGACCCGGGACAGGGGATTTTGACTAATGAAAAACTGTTTTTT
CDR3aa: CAISDPGQGILTNEKLFF

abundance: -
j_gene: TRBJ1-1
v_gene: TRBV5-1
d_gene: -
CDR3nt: TGCGCCAGCAGCCCGGGGGGAGCAGGGAACACTGAAGCTTTCTTT
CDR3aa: CASSPGGAGNTEAFF

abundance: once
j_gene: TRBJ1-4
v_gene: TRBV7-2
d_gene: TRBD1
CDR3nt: TGTGCCAGCAGCTTGGGACAGGCTGAAAAACTGTTTTTT
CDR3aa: CASSLGQAEKLFF

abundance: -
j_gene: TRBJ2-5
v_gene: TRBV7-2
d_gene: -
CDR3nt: TGTGCCAGCAGCTTAGCGCTGGAGGGAGTAAAGACCCAGTACTTC
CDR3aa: CASSLALEGVKTQYF

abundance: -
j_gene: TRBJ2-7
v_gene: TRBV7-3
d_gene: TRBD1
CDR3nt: TGTGCCAGCAGCTTAGACAGGGGGCCGTACGAGCAGTACTTC
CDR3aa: CASSLDRGPYEQYF

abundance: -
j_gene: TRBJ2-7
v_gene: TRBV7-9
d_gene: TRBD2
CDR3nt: TGTGCCAGCAGCTTTAGCGGGAGGACAGCCTACGAGCAGTACTTC
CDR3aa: CASSFSGRTAYEQYF

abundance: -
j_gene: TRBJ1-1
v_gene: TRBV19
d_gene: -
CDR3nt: TGTGCCAGTAGTCAGGGTCCGCAGAACACTGAAGCTTTCTTT
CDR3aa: CASSQGPQNTEAFF

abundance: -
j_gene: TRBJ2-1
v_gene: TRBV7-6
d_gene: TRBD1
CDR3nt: TGTGCCAGCAGCTCGGGACAGCCACGGAATGAGCAGTTCTTC
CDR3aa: CASSSGQPRNEQFF

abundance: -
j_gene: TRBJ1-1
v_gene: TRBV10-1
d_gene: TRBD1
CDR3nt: TGCGCCACGCCGACAGGGGTGAACACTGAAGCTTTCTTT
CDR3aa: CATPTGVNTEAFF

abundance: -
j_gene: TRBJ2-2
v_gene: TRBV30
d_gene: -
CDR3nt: TGTGCCTGGAGTCGGGCCGGGGAGCTGTTTTTT
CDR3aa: CAWSRAGELFF

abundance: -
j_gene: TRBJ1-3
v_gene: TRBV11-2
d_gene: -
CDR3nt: TGTGCCAGCAGCTTAAGGCAGGGGCACTTATCCTCTGGAAACACCATATATTTT
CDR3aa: CASSLRQGHLSSGNTIYF

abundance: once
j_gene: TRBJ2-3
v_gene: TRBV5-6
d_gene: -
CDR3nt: TGTGCCAGCAGCTTGGGACTTCGAAGTGCAGATACGCAGTATTTT
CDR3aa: CASSLGLRSADTQYF

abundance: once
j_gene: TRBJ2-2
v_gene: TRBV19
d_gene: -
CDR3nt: -
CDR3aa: CASTSGLPTGELFF

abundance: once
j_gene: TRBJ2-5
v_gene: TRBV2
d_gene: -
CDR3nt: TGTGCCAGCGAGAGTGAGGACTTAGAAGAGACCCAGTACTTC
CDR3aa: CASESEDLEETQYF

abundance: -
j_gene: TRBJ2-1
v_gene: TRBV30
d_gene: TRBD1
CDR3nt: TGTGCCTGGAGGGGGACAGGGGTTAAAAACAATGAGCAGTTCTTC
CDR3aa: CAWRGTGVKNNEQFF

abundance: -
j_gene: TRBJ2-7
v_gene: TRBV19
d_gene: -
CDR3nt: TGTGCCAGTAGTTCCCATCCCTACGAGCAGTACTTC
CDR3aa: CASSSHPYEQYF

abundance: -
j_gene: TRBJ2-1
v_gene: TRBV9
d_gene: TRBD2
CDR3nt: TGTGCCAGCAGCGTAGTGCCTAGCGGGAGGTTGAGAAATGAGCAGTTCTTC
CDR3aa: CASSVVPSGRLRNEQFF

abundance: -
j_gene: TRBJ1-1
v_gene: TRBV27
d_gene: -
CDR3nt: TGTGCCAGCAGTTTAATGGGGGCTAGCACTGAAGCTTTCTTT
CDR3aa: CASSLMGASTEAFF

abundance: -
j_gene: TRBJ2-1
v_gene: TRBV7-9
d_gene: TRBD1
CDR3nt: TGTGCCAGCAGGCCAGACAGGGATTCGTACAATGAGCAGTTCTTC
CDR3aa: CASRPDRDSYNEQFF

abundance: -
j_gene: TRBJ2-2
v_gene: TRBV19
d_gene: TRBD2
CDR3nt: TGTGCCAGTAGTAAGACTAGCGGGGCGACCGGGGAGCTGTTTTTT
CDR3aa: CASSKTSGATGELFF

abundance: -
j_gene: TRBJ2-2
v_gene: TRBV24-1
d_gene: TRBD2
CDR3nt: TGTGCCACCAGTGATCACAGAGGACTAGCGGGACTCTCAGTGGCCGGGGAGCTGTTTTTT
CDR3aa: CATSDHRGLAGLSVAGELFF

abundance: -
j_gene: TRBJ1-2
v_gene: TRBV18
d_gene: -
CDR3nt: TGTGCCAGCTCCCCAGGGGAGGACTATGGCTACACCTTC
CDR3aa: CASSPGEDYGYTF

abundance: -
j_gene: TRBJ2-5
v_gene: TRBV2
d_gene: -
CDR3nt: TGTGCCACACCAAAGGGGCCAGAGCAAGAGACCCAGTACTTC
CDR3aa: CATPKGPEQETQYF

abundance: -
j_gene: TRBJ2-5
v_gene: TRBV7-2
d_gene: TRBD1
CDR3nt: TGTGCCAGCAGCAAATGGGACAGGGAGGGGGAGACCCAGTACTTC
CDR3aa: CASSKWDREGETQYF

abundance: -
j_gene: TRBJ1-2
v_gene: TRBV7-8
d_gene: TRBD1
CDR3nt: TGTGCCAGCAGCTTCCTCGTCCCGGGACAGGGCCGCTATGGCTACACCTTC
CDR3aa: CASSFLVPGQGRYGYTF

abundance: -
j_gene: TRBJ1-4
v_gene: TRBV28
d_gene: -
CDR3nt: TGTGCCAGCAGTTCTAACAGTGAAAAACTGTTTTTT
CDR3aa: CASSSNSEKLFF

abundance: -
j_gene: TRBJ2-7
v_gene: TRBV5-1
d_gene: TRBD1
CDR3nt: TGCGCCAGCAGCCTACAGGGGCTTACATCCTACGAGCAGTACTTC
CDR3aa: CASSLQGLTSYEQYF

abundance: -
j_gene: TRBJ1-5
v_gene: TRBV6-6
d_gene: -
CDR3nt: TGTGCCAGCAGCCGAGGCGAGATGAGGAATCAGCCCCAGCATTTT
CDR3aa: CASSRGEMRNQPQHF

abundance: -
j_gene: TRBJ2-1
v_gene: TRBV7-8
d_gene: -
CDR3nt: TGTGCCAGCAGCTTCTCGGGGCGGGGTAGTGAGCAGTTCTTC
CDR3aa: CASSFSGRGSEQFF

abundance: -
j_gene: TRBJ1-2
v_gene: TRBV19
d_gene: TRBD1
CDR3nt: TGTGCCAGTAGTCGAACCGGGACAGCTGCCCATGGCTACACCTTC
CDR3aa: CASSRTGTAAHGYTF

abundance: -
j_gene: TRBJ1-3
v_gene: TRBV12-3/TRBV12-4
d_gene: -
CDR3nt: TGTGCCAGCAGTCTGGCAGGTAGAAACACCATATATTTT
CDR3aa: CASSLAGRNTIYF

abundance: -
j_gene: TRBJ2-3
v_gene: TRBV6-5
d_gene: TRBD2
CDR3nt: TGTGCCAGCAGTCCTCTAGCGGGCACAGATACGCAGTATTTT
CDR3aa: CASSPLAGTDTQYF

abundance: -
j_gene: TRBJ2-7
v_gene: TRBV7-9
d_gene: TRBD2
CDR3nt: TGTGCCAGCAGCTGGGGCCGCGGGAGTATCGACGAGCAGTACTTC
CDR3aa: CASSWGRGSIDEQYF

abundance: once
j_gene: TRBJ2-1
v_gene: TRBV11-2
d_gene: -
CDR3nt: TGTGCCAGCAGCGAGGATTGGAACAATGAGCAGTTCTTC
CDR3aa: CASSEDWNNEQFF

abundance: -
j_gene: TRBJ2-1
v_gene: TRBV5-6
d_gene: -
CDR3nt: TGTGCCAGCAGCTCACATAGCGGCCTCGGAGGAGAGCAGTTCTTC
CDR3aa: CASSSHSGLGGEQFF

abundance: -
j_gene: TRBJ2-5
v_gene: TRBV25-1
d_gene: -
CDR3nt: TGTGCCAGCAGCTATTCAACGCGACAGTTGGAGGGGCAGTACTTC
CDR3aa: CASSYSTRQLEGQYF

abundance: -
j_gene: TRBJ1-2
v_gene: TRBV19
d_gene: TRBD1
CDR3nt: TGTGCCAGTAGTATCGGCGGACAGGGTGGCTACACCTTC
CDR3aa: CASSIGGQGGYTF

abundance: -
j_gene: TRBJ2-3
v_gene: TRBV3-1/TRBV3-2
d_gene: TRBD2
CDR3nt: TGTGCCAGCAGCCAAGGAGGCGGGAGGACGGCAGATACGCAGTATTTT
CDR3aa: CASSQGGGRTADTQYF

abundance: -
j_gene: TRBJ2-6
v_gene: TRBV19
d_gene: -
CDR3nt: TGTGCCAGTAGTACTGGAGGGGCTGTCAACGTCCTGACTTTC
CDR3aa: CASSTGGAVNVLTF

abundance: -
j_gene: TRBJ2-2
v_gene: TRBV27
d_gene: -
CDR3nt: TGTGCCAGCAGCCTACAGGGTTCGTCCACCGGGGAGCTGTTTTTT
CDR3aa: CASSLQGSSTGELFF

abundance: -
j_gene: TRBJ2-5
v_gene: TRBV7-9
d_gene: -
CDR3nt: TGTGCCAGCAGCTTAAAAACAGGGTACCAAGAGACCCAGTACTTC
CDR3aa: CASSLKTGYQETQYF

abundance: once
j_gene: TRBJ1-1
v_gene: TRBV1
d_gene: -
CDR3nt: TGCACCAGCAGTAAGATTGGAGGGCCTGAAGCTTTCTTT
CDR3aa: CTSSKIGGPEAFF

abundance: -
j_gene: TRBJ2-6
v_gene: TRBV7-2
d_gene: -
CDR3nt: TGTGCCAGCAGCTTAGACAGGACCTCTGGGGCCAACGTCCTGACTTTC
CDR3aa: CASSLDRTSGANVLTF

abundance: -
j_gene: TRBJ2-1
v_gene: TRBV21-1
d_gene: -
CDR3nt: TGTGCCAGCACCCCCAGGGCTAGCGGGAGGGCCAATCTCTACAATGAGCAGTTCTTC
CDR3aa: CASTPRASGRANLYNEQFF

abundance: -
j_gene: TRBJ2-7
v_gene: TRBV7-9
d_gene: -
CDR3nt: TGTGCCAGCACCAACTCGACTTATTCGACGGCCTACGAGCAGTACTTC
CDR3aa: CASTNSTYSTAYEQYF

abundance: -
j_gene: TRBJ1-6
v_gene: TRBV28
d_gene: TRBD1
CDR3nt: TGTGCCAGCAGCCCAATAGACAGGGTAAATTCACCCCTCCACTTT
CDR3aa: CASSPIDRVNSPLHF